The 5 T cell receptor beta chains reported below all come from one sample, sequenced in a study of shared clonotypes between healthy human individuals. CD45RO-negative CD8 cells positively selected for CCR7 made up the naive population, which excluded terminally differentiated effector memory CD45RA+ cells. The protocol was immunoSEQ multiplex PCR, while the TCRdb copy is restricted to in-frame clones and leaves out a portion. Among some 630,000 clones, 90% to 97% were seen once, and the ten largest hold less than 0.12%. The sequencing sample was made of naive CD8+ T cells sorted from blood. The receptor set was obtained from a woman between 25 and 40 years old in good health.

This chain joins TRBV15 and TRBJ2-7; 9 positions match TRBD1. The CDR3 runs to 16 residues. Germline assignment: CDR1 LNHNV and CDR2 YYDKDF (reference sequence). V trimming: 0 bases; J trimming: 2 bases; junction bases outside the gene matches: 5. The CDR3 protein is CATSRDGTGITYEQYF. The CDR3 region has the DNA TGTGCCACCAGCAGAGATGGGACAGGGATCACCTACGAGCAGTACTTC.

This clone was recorded only once. The chain combines TRBV11-2 with TRBJ2-7, with 9 bases identical to TRBD2. J was trimmed by 2 bases and V by 7 bases; bases with no gene match: 15. Germline V gives CDR1 SGHAT, CDR2 FQNNGV. The CDR3 is 17 residues long. The CDR3: CASTTSGSESIPYEQYF. CDR3 bases: TGTGCCAGCACCACTAGCGGGTCCGAATCCATCCCCTACGAGCAGTACTTC.

The chain employs TRBV28 and TRBJ2-1; the D gene is possibly TRBD2 (5 bases). Germline CDR1 and CDR2: MDHEN and SYDVKM. The CDR3 sequence is 14 residues long. Trimming cost V 3 bases and J 1 base, with 7 bases left between them. CDR3 in amino acids: CASSFGNSYNEQFF. The CDR3 region has the DNA TGTGCCAGCAGTTTCGGGAATTCCTACAATGAGCAGTTCTTC.

V is TRBV27 and J is TRBJ2-7; 7 nucleotides agree with TRBD2. Germline loops: CDR1 MNHEY, CDR2 SMNVEV (reference sequence). The CDR3 totals 14 residues. V shed 5 bases and J 3 bases; nucleotides not matched to a gene: 7. In DNA form, the CDR3 reads TGTGCCAGCAGTACTAGCGATACCCTCTACGAGCAGTACTTC. Its protein product is CASSTSDTLYEQYF.

The genes are TRBV5-4 and TRBJ2-1; no clear D gene. From germline, CDR1 is SGHNT and CDR2 YYREEE (reference sequence). Trimming left V 0 bases short and J 8 bases short, with 12 bases between. The CDR3 contains 14 residues. The CDR3 here is CASSLGPYSHEQFF. In nucleotides, the CDR3 is TGTGCCAGCAGCTTGGGGCCGTACAGCCATGAGCAGTTCTTC.